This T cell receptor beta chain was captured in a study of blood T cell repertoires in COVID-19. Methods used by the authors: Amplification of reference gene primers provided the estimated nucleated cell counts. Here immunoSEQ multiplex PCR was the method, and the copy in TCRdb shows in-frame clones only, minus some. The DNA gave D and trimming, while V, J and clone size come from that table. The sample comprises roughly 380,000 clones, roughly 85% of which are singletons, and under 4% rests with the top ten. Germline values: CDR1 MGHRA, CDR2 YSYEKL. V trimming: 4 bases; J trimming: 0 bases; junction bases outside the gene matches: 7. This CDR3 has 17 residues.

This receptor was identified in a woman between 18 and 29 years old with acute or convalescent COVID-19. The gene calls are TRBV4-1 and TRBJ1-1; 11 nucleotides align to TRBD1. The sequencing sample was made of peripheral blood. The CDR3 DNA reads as TGCGCCAGCAGCCTACGGTGGGGACAGGGGGTGAACACTGAAGCTTTCTTT. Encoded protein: CASSLRWGQGVNTEAFF.